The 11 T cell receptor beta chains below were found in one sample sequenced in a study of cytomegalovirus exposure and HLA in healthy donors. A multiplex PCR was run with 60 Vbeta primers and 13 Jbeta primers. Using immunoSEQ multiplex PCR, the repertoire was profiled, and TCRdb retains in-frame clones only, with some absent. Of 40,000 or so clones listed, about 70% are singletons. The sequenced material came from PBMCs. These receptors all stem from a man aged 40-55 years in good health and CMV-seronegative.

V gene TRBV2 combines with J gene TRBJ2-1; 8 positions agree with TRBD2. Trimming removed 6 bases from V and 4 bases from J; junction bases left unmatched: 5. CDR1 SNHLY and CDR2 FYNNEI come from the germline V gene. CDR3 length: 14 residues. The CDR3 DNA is TGTGCCAGCAGAGGCGGGGGGTCTTACAATGAGCAGTTCTTC. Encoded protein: CASRGGGSYNEQFF.

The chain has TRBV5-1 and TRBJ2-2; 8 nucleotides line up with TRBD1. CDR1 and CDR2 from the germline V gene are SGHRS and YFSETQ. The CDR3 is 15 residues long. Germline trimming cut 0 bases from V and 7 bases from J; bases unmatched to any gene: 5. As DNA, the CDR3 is TGCGCCAGCAGCTTGGGGCAGGGGGCAGTCGGGGAGCTGTTTTTT. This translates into CASSLGQGAVGELFF. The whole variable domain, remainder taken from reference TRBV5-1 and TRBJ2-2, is KAGVTQTPRYLIKTRGQQVTLSCSPISGHRSVSWYQQTPGQGLQFLFEYFSETQRNKGNFPGRFSGRQFSNSRSEMNVSTLELGDSALYLCASSLGQGAVGELFFGEGSRLTVL.

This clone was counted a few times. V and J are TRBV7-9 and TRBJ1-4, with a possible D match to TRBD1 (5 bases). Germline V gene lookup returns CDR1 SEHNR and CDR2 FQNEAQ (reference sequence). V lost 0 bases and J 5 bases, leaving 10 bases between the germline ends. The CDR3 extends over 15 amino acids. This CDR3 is CASSLARQPNEKLFF. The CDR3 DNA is TGTGCCAGCAGCTTAGCAAGACAGCCGAATGAAAAACTGTTTTTT.

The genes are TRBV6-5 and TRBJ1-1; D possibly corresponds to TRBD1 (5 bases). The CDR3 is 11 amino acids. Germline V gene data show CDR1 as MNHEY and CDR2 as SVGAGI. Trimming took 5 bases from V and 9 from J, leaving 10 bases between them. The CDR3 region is CASSTTGKAFF. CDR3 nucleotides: TGTGCCAGCAGTACCACAGGTAAAGCTTTCTTT.

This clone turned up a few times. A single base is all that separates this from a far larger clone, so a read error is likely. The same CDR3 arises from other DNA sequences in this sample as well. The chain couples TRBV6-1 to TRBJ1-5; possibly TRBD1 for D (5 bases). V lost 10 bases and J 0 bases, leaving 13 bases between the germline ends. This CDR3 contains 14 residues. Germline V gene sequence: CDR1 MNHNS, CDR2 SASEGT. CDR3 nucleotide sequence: TGTGCCATCGGAACAGGAGATAGCAATCAGCCCCAGCATTTT. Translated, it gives CAIGTGDSNQPQHF.

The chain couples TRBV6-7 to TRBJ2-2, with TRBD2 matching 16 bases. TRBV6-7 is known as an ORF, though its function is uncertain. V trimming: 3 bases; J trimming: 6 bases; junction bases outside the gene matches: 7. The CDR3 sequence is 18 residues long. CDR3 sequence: CASSYPGTSGGAAGELFF. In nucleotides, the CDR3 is TGTGCCAGCAGTTATCCCGGGACTAGCGGGGGGGCGGCCGGGGAGCTGTTTTTT.

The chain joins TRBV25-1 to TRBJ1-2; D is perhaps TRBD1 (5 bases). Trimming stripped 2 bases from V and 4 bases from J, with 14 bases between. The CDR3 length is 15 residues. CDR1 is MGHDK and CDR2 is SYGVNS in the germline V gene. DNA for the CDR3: TGTGCCAGCAGTGAACCAACGGGGGGAATCTATGGCTACACCTTC. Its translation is CASSEPTGGIYGYTF.

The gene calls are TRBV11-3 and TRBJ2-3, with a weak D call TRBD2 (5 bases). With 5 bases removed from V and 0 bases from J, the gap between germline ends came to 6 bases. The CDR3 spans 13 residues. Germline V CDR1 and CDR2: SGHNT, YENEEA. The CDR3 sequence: CASSPGSTDTQYF. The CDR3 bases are TGTGCCAGCAGCCCGGGAAGCACAGATACGCAGTATTTT. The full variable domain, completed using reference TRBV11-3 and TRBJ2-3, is EAGVVQSPRYKIIEKKQPVAFWCNPISGHNTLYWYLQNLGQGPELLIRYENEEAVDDSQLPKDRFSAERLKGVDSTLKIQPAELGDSAVYLCASSPGSTDTQYFGPGTRLTVL.

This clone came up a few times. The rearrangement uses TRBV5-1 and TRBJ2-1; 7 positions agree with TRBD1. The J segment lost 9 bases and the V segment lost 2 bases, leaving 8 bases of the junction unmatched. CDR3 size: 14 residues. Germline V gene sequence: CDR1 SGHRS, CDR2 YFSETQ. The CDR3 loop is CASSFLGQDSEQFF. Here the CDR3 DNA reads TGCGCCAGCAGCTTCCTAGGACAGGACAGTGAGCAGTTCTTC.

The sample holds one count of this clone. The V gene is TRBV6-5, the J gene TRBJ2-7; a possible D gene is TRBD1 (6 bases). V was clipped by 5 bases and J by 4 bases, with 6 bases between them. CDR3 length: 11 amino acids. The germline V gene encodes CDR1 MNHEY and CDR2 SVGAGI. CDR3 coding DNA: TGTGCCAGCAGTACAGGGTACGAGCAGTACTTC. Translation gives CASSTGYEQYF.

The CDR3 protein is CASSPEGLEAFF. As DNA, the CDR3 is TGTGCCAGCAGCCCAGAGGGTCTGGAAGCTTTCTTT. The rearrangement links TRBV16 to TRBJ1-1; D uncertain. Germline lookup yields CDR1 KGHSY and CDR2 FQNENV. The CDR3 consists of 12 residues. V lost 4 bases to trimming and J lost 8 bases, with 11 bases between them. The full variable domain, rest sourced from reference TRBV16 and TRBJ1-1, is GEEVAQTPKHLVRGEGQKAKLYCAPIKGHSYVFWYQQVLKNEFKFLISFQNENVFDETGMPKERFSAKCLPNSPCSLEIQATKLEDSAVYFCASSPEGLEAFFGQGTRLTVV.